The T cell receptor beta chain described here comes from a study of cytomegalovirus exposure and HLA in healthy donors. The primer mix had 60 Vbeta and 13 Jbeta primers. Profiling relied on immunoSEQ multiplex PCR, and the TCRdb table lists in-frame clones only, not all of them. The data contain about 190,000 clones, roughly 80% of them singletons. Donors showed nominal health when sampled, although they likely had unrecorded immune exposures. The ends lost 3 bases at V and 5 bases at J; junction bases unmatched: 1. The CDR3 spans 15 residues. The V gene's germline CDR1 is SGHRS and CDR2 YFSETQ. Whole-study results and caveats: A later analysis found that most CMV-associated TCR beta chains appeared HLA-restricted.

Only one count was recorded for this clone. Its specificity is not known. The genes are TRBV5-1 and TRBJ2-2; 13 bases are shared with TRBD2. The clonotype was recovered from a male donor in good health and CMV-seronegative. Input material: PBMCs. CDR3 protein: CASSWGLAGTGELFF. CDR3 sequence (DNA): TGCGCCAGCAGCTGGGGACTAGCGGGGACCGGGGAGCTGTTTTTT.